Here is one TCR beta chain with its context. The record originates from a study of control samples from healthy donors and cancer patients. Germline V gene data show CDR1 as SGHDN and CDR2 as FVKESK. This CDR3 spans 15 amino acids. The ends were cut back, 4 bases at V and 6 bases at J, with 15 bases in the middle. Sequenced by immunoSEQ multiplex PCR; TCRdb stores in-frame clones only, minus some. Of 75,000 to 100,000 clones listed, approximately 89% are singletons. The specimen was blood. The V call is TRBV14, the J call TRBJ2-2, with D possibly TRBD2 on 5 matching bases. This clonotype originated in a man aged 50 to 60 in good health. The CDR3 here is CASSRYIPGAGELFF. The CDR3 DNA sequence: TGTGCCAGCAGCCGCTACATACCCGGGGCCGGGGAGCTGTTTTTT. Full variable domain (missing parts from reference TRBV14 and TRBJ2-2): EAGVTQFPSHSVIEKGQTVTLRCDPISGHDNLYWYRRVMGKEIKFLLHFVKESKQDESGMPNNRFLAERTGGTYSTLKVQPAELEDSGVYFCASSRYIPGAGELFFGEGSRLTVL.